The 14 T cell receptor beta chains in this list originate from one sample, sequenced in a study of cytomegalovirus exposure and HLA in healthy donors. Use of 60 Vbeta and 13 Jbeta primers characterized the PCR. Using immunoSEQ multiplex PCR, the repertoire was profiled, and TCRdb retains in-frame clones only, with some absent. Its listing shows approximately 170,000 clones. Sequencing input: PBMCs. The receptors shown here come from a woman under 30 in good health and CMV-seropositive.

V and J are TRBV6-5 and TRBJ2-7; 7 nucleotides align to TRBD2. Germline CDR1 reads MNHEY; CDR2 reads SVGAGI. This CDR3 is built from 15 residues. V shed 7 bases, J shed 3 bases, and the junction held 12 bases outside the gene matches. The CDR3 is CASKFQREANYEQYF. The CDR3 DNA reads as TGTGCCAGCAAGTTTCAACGGGAGGCCAACTACGAGCAGTACTTC.

The chain uses TRBV5-1 and TRBJ1-4; possible D gene TRBD1, 5 bases. This CDR3 has 15 amino acids. V was cut by 0 bases and J by 5 bases, with 11 bases left in between. CDR1 SGHRS and CDR2 YFSETQ come from the germline V gene. The CDR3 DNA is TGCGCCAGCAGCTTGGCCAGGGCAGCCAATGAAAAACTGTTTTTT. Residues: CASSLARAANEKLFF.

The genes are TRBV6-5 and TRBJ2-7, with D maybe TRBD2 (6 bases). CDR1 and CDR2 from the germline V gene are MNHEY and SVGAGI. The CDR3 length is 14 residues. V was trimmed by 4 bases and J by 0 bases, leaving 10 bases between them. CDR3 loop: CASSLGGTSYEQYF. In DNA form, the CDR3 reads TGTGCCAGCAGTTTGGGCGGGACCTCCTACGAGCAGTACTTC.

The gene calls are TRBV4-1 and TRBJ1-2, with TRBD1 as a possible D gene (5 bases). This CDR3 has 14 amino acids. The germline V gene encodes CDR1 MGHRA and CDR2 YSYEKL. Trimming stripped 0 bases from V and 2 bases from J, with 7 bases between. DNA of the CDR3: TGCGCCAGCAGCCAAGATAGACAGAACTATGGCTACACCTTC. Protein sequence: CASSQDRQNYGYTF.

The chain's CDR3 is CASGDRGPYGYTF. The CDR3, as DNA: TGCGCCAGCGGCGACAGGGGCCCCTATGGCTACACCTTC. The rearrangement links TRBV10-2 to TRBJ1-2, with 8 nucleotides matching TRBD1. CDR1 and CDR2 (germline): WSHSY, SAAADI. J gave up 4 bases and V 8 bases, and 6 bases lay outside the gene matches. CDR3 length: 13 residues.

J is TRBJ1-1 and V is TRBV7-8; TRBD1 aligns across 10 bases. The V and J ends lost 3 bases and 5 bases, in that order; junction bases with no gene match: 9. The CDR3 is made up of 16 amino acids. Per germline, CDR1 SGHVS and CDR2 FQNEAQ. The CDR3, as DNA: TGTGCCAGCAGCTTCCGGGACAGGGGCGAGGGGACTGAAGCTTTCTTT. Its translation: CASSFRDRGEGTEAFF.

The chain combines TRBV6-1 with TRBJ2-3; D is ambiguous. Trimming left V 2 bases short and J 0 bases short, with 15 bases between. This CDR3 has 17 residues. Germline-derived CDR1 and CDR2 are MNHNS and SASEGT. Here the CDR3 DNA reads TGTGCCAGCAGTGAAAGTGGCAGAGGAACTAGCACAGATACGCAGTATTTT. Translating gives CASSESGRGTSTDTQYF.

As regards this clone: Sequence at one end of the junction differs from germline and may be a read error. The chain employs TRBV19 and TRBJ1-1; 11 bases align to TRBD1. The CDR3 is 15 residues long. Germline-derived CDR1 and CDR2 are LNHDA and SQIVND (reference sequence). The CDR3 is CASIMRDRGNAEAFF. CDR3 bases: TGTGCCAGTATTATGCGGGACAGGGGGAACGCTGAAGCTTTCTTT.

The genes are TRBV9 and TRBJ2-1; 10 bases agree with TRBD1. V was clipped by 3 bases and J by 8 bases; unmatched bases: 11. Germline CDR1 is SGDLS and CDR2 is YYNGEE. CDR3 length: 16 amino acids. The CDR3 region has the DNA TGTGCCAGCAGCGATCCCCGGGACAGGGGATTTGATGAGCAGTTCTTC. This encodes CASSDPRDRGFDEQFF.

This sequence joins TRBV6-6 and TRBJ2-5; 7 bases align to TRBD2. The germline V gene has CDR1 MNHNY and CDR2 SVGAGI (reference sequence). The V and J ends lost 6 bases and 7 bases, in that order; junction bases with no gene match: 14. The CDR3 is 15 amino acids. This CDR3 is CASSQPGGTGGTQYF. The DNA for the CDR3 is TGTGCCAGCAGCCAGCCGGGAGGCACCGGCGGGACCCAGTACTTC.

The J gene is TRBJ2-3, the V gene TRBV7-2; the D is unclear. CDR3 length equals 15 residues. Germline values: CDR1 SGHTA, CDR2 FQGNSA. The V end lost 4 bases, the J end lost 7 bases, and 18 bases lay between the germline ends. CDR3 residues: CASSSPVDGWNTQYF. The CDR3 nucleotides read TGTGCCAGCAGCTCCCCTGTCGACGGGTGGAATACGCAGTATTTT.

This chain joins TRBV9 and TRBJ2-7; 15 nucleotides line up with TRBD2. The CDR3 totals 16 residues. V trimming: 3 bases; J trimming: 4 bases; junction bases outside the gene matches: 5. Germline V CDR1 and CDR2: SGDLS, YYNGEE. DNA of the CDR3: TGTGCCAGCAGCGCCCGGGGACTAGCGGGAGGTTACGAGCAGTACTTC. It yields the protein CASSARGLAGGYEQYF.

The V and J genes are TRBV9 and TRBJ1-4, with D hard to call. The CDR3 consists of 14 residues. V lost 0 bases, J lost 7 bases, and 10 bases lay in between. CDR1 is SGDLS, CDR2 YYNGEE, per germline. CDR3 nucleotides: TGTGCCAGCAGCGTAGTGGGAGGGAGTGAAAAACTGTTTTTT. It is translated as CASSVVGGSEKLFF.

The chain uses TRBV11-2 and TRBJ1-3; no firm D call. Judging by the DNA end, TRBJ2-2 fits better; the J call may be wrong. The germline gives CDR1 SGHAT, CDR2 FQNNGV. The CDR3 has 16 residues. The CDR3 DNA is TGTGCCAGCAGCCCACACTTGGCGGCGAACACCGGGGAGCTGTTTTTT. This translates into CASSPHLAANTGELFF.